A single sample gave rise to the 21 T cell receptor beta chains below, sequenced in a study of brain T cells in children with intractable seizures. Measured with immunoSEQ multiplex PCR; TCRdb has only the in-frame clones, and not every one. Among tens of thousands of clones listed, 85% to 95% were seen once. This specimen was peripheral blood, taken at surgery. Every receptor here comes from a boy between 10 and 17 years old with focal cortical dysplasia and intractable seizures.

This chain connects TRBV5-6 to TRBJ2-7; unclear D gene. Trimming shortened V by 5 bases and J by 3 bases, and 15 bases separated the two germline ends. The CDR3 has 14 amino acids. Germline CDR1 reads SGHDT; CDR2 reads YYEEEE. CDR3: CASRRTDGYYEQYV. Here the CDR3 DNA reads TGTGCCAGCAGACGAACGGACGGATACTACGAGCAGTACGTC.

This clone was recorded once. The CDR3 nucleotides read TGTGCCAGCAGCATACCCGGGACAACAAAAGAGACCCAGTACTTC. Its translation: CASSIPGTTKETQYF. The chain couples TRBV5-6 to TRBJ2-5; weak D call: TRBD1 (6 bases). From germline, CDR1 is SGHDT and CDR2 YYEEEE. Trimming left V 4 bases short and J 3 bases short, with 16 bases between. This CDR3 region has 15 residues.

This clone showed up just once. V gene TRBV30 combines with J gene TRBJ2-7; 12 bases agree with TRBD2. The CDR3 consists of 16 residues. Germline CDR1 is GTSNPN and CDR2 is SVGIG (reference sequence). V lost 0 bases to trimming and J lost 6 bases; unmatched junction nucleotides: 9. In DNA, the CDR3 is TGTGCCTGGAGTGTACAATGGGCTAGCGGGAGGGCCGAGCAGTACGTC. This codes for CAWSVQWASGRAEQYV.

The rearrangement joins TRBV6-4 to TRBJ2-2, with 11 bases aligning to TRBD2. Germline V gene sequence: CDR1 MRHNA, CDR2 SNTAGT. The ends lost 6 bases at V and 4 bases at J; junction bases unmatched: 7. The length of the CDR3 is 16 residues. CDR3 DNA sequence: TGTGCCAGCAGCAAACTAGCGGGAGCGTTCACCGGGGAGCTGTTTTTT. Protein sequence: CASSKLAGAFTGELFF.

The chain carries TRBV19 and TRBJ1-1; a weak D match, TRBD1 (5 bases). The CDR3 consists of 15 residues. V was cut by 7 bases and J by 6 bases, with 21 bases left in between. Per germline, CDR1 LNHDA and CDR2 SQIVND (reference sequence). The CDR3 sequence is CASIMGGTITSEAFF. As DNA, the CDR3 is TGTGCCAGTATTATGGGGGGGACCATCACCTCTGAAGCTTTCTTT. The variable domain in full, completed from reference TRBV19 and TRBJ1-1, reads DGGITQSPKYLFRKEGQNVTLSCEQNLNHDAMYWYRQDPGQGLRLIYYSQIVNDFQKGDIAEGYSVSREKKESFPLTVTSAQKNPTAFYLCASIMGGTITSEAFFGQGTRLTVV.

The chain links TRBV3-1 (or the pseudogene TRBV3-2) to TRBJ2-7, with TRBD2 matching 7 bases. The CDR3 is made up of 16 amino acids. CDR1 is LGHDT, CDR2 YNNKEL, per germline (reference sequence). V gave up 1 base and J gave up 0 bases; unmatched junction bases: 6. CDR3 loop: CASSQGLAVASYEQYF. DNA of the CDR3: TGTGCCAGCAGCCAAGGGCTAGCGGTTGCCTCCTACGAGCAGTACTTC.

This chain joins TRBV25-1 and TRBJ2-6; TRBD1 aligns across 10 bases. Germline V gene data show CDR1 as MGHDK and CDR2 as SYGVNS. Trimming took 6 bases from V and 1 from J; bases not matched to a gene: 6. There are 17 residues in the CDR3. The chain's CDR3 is CASSWDRGSSGANVLTF. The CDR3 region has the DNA TGTGCCAGCAGCTGGGACAGGGGCTCATCTGGGGCCAACGTCCTGACTTTC.

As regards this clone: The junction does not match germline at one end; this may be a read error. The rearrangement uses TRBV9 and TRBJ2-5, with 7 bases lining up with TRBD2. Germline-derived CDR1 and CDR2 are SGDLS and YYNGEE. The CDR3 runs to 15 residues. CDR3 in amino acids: CASTVGAGDGETQYF. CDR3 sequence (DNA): TGTGCCAGCACCGTAGGGGCGGGAGATGGGGAGACCCAGTACTTC.

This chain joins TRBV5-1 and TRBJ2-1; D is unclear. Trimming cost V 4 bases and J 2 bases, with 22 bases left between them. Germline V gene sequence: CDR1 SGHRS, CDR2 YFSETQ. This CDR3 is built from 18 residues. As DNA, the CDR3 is TGCGCCAGCAGCATGATCCCTTCTTTTCTAGACCCCTACAATGAGCAGTTCTTC. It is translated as CASSMIPSFLDPYNEQFF.

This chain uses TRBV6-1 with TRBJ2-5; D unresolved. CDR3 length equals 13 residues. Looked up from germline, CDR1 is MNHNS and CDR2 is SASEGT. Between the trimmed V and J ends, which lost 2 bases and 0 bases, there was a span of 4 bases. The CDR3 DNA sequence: TGTGCCAGCAGTGAAACTTACCAAGAGACCCAGTACTTC. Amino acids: CASSETYQETQYF.

CDR3 loop: CASSWLGIAGGADTQYF. CDR3 nucleotide sequence: TGTGCCAGCAGCTGGCTCGGGATAGCGGGAGGTGCAGATACGCAGTATTTT. V and J are TRBV5-6 and TRBJ2-3; TRBD2 matches 10 bases. The CDR3 runs 17 residues. With 3 bases clipped from V and 4 bases from J, the junction kept 11 bases outside the gene matches. In germline, CDR1 is SGHDT, CDR2 YYEEEE.

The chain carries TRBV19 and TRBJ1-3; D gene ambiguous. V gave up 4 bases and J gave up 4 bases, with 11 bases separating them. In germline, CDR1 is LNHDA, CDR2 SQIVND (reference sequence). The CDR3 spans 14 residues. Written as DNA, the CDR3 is TGTGCCAGTAGTAGATCTAGTTCCGGAAACACCATATATTTT. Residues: CASSRSSSGNTIYF.

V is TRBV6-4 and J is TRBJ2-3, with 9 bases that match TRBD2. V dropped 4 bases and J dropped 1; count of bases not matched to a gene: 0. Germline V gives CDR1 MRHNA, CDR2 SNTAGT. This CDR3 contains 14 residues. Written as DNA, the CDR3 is TGTGCCAGCAGTGGGACTAGCGGCACAGATACGCAGTATTTT. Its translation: CASSGTSGTDTQYF.

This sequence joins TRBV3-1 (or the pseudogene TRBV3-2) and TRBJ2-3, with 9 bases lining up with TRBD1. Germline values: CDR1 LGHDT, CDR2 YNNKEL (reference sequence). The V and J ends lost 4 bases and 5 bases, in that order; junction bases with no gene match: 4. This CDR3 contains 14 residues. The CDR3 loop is CASSPQGARDTQYF. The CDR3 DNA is TGTGCCAGCAGCCCACAGGGGGCCAGAGATACGCAGTATTTT.

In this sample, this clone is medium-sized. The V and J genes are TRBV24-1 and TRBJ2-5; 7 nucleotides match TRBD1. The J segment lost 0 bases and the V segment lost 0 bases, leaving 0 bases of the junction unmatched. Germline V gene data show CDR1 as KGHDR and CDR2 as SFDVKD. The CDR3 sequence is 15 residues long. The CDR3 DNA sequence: TGTGCCACCAGTGATTTGGGACAGGACCAAGAGACCCAGTACTTC. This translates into CATSDLGQDQETQYF.

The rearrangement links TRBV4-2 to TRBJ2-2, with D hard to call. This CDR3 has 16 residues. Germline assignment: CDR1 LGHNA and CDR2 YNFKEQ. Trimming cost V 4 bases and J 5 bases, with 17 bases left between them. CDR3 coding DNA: TGTGCCAGCAGCCCCCAACCAACCAGTGAGACCGGGGAGCTGTTTTTT. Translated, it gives CASSPQPTSETGELFF.

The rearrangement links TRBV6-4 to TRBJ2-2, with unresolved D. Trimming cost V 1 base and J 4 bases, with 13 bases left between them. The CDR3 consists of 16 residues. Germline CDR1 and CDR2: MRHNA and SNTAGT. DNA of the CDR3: TGTGCCAGCAGTGACTTTAGCAGGTTCGGCACCGGGGAGCTGTTTTTT. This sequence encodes CASSDFSRFGTGELFF.

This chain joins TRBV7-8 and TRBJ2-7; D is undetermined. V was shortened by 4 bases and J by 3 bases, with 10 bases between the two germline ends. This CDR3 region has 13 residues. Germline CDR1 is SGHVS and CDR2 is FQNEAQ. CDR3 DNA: TGTGCCAGCAGCTCATTGGACGGCTACGAGCAGTACGTC. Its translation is CASSSLDGYEQYV.

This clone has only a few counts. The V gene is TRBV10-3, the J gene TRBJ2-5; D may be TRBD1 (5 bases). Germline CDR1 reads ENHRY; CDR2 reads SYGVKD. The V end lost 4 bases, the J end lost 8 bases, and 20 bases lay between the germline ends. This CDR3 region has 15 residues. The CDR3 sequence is CAISGSQANKRTQYF. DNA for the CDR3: TGTGCCATCAGTGGATCACAGGCCAACAAGAGAACCCAGTACTTC.

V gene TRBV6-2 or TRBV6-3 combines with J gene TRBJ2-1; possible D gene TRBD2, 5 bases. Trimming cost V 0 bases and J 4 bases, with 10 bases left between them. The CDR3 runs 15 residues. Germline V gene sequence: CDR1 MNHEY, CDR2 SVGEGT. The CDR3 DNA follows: TGTGCCAGCAGTTACTCGCTAGCATCTTACAATGAGCAGTTCTTC. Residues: CASSYSLASYNEQFF.

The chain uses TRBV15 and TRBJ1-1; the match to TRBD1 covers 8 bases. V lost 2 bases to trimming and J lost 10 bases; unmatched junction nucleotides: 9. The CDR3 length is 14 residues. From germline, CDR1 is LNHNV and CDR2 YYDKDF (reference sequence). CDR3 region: CATSRRTADRGAFF. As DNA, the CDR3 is TGTGCCACCAGCAGACGGACGGCCGACAGGGGAGCTTTCTTT. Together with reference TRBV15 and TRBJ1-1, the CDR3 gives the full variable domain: DAMVIQNPRYQVTQFGKPVTLSCSQTLNHNVMYWYQQKSSQAPKLLFHYYDKDFNNEADTPDNFQSRRPNTSFCFLDIRSPGLGDTAMYLCATSRRTADRGAFFGQGTRLTVV.